These 27 T cell receptor beta chains originate from one sample sequenced in a study of T-cell reconstitution after alpha-beta-depleted transplantation in children. TCRbeta library preparation incorporated unique molecular identifiers. Using its own MiXCR run on the PCR reads, TCRdb lists one record per CDR3 protein. The sample carries hundreds of thousands of distinct CDR3 sequences, around 9.2% recorded once. The material sequenced was PBMCs, mostly from graft donor cells, taken 360 days after TCRalphabeta/CD19-depleted stem cell transplant. The receptors stem from a male patient between 2 and 10 years old who had a stem cell transplant for acute myeloid leukemia, so the T cells may come from the graft donor.

This clonotype was detected a few times. V is TRBV6-5 and J is TRBJ2-1; 12 bases are a match to TRBD2. This CDR3 has 18 residues. The germline gives CDR1 MNHEY, CDR2 SVGAGI. The J segment lost 6 bases and the V segment lost 4 bases, leaving 13 bases of the junction unmatched. This chain's CDR3 is CASSSDGLAGMGVNEQFF. CDR3 in DNA: TGTGCCAGCAGTTCGGACGGACTAGCGGGGATGGGGGTCAATGAGCAGTTCTTC.

The table lists this clonotype with many counts. The chain joins TRBV10-3 to TRBJ2-7; TRBD1 matches 9 bases. Germline CDR1 and CDR2: ENHRY and SYGVKD. The J segment lost 3 bases and the V segment lost 3 bases, leaving 6 bases of the junction unmatched. This CDR3 is built from 15 residues. CDR3 loop: CAISDPGQGIYEQYF. The CDR3 nucleotides are TGTGCCATCAGTGATCCGGGACAGGGCATCTACGAGCAGTACTTC.

This clonotype was recorded at least ten times. The gene calls are TRBV29-1 and TRBJ1-3, with D unresolved. V lost 3 bases to trimming and J lost 0 bases, with 15 bases between them. This CDR3 region has 16 residues. Germline CDR1 reads SQVTM; CDR2 reads ANQGSEA. As DNA, the CDR3 is TGCAGCGTTGACGCGGAGCCCGGACGCTCTGGAAACACCATATATTTT. Its translation: CSVDAEPGRSGNTIYF.

Points on this clonotype: A clone one base away is much larger, so this may be a read error. The chain is built from TRBV20-1 and TRBJ2-7; 9 bases align to TRBD2. Germline V gene lookup returns CDR1 DFQATT and CDR2 SNEGSKA (reference sequence). After removal of 6 bases from V and 0 bases from J, the junction contained 6 bases not matched to a gene. The CDR3 runs to 14 residues. The CDR3 nucleotides are TGCAGTGCAGCGGGAGGAGAGAGCTCCTACGAGCAGTACTTC. This gives the protein CSAAGGESSYEQYF.

This chain joins TRBV20-1 and TRBJ2-3; TRBD2 matches 8 bases. The CDR3 length is 16 residues. Unmatched junction bases numbered 9, after V lost 1 base and J lost 3 bases. Germline V lookup: CDR1 DFQATT, CDR2 SNEGSKA (reference sequence). In DNA form, the CDR3 reads TGCAGTGCTAGAGCGGTTGTATTAGCGGGGACAGATACGCAGTATTTT. It codes for CSARAVVLAGTDTQYF.

The chain uses TRBV9 and TRBJ2-5, with a tentative D call TRBD1 (6 bases). The CDR3 covers 13 residues. Germline V CDR1 and CDR2: SGDLS, YYNGEE. The germline V and J ends were trimmed by 5 bases and 1 base, with 9 bases remaining between them. The CDR3 nucleotides read TGTGCCAGCAGTGGGGGCCCCCAAGAGACCCAGTACTTC. Encoded protein: CASSGGPQETQYF.

The sample holds many counts of this clonotype. This sequence joins TRBV4-2 and TRBJ2-5; D perhaps matches TRBD1 (6 bases). The CDR3 has 15 residues. Germline CDR1 is LGHNA and CDR2 is YNFKEQ. The V end lost 5 bases, the J end lost 6 bases, and 19 bases lay between the germline ends. The CDR3 DNA reads as TGTGCCAGCAGCTCAGGGGTGGGCTTGGAAAAGACCCAGTACTTC. It yields the protein CASSSGVGLEKTQYF.

This clonotype was observed many times. The gene calls are TRBV7-9 and TRBJ2-7, with D possibly matching TRBD2 (5 bases). The ends were cut back, 1 base at V and 5 bases at J, with 6 bases in the middle. This CDR3 is built from 12 residues. Germline CDR1 reads SEHNR; CDR2 reads FQNEAQ (reference sequence). DNA of the CDR3: TGTGCCAGCAGCTTAGTGGGAGACGAGCAGTACGTC. It translates to CASSLVGDEQYV.

There are a few counts of this clonotype. The V gene is TRBV2, the J gene TRBJ2-5; D gene ambiguous. The CDR3 has 15 amino acids. The germline CDR1 and CDR2 sequences are SNHLY and FYNNEI. Trimming shortened V by 7 bases and J by 1 base, and 16 bases separated the two germline ends. DNA for the CDR3: TGTGCCAGCATGTCCGGGCCCAAATTCCAAGAGACCCAGTACTTC. The encoded protein is CASMSGPKFQETQYF.

This clonotype was observed many times. The chain recombines TRBV25-1 with TRBJ2-7, with D uncertain. Germline V gene lookup returns CDR1 MGHDK and CDR2 SYGVNS. Trimming shortened V by 1 base and J by 3 bases, and 7 bases separated the two germline ends. The CDR3 totals 13 residues. The CDR3 bases are TGTGCCAGCAGTGAATGGGCGGTCTACGAGCAGTACTTC. This sequence encodes CASSEWAVYEQYF.

The CDR3 reads CASSFPGQQNEKLFF. The DNA for the CDR3 is TGTGCCAGCAGTTTCCCGGGACAGCAAAATGAAAAACTGTTTTTT. This sequence joins TRBV12-3 or TRBV12-4 and TRBJ1-4; TRBD1 matches at 7 bases. The CDR3 has 15 residues. The ends lost 3 bases at V and 5 bases at J; junction bases unmatched: 6.

This clonotype has only a few counts. This chain connects TRBV6-1 to TRBJ2-7, with TRBD1 as a possible D gene (5 bases). This CDR3 comprises 14 residues. V was trimmed by 7 bases and J by 0 bases, leaving 13 bases between them. The germline V gene has CDR1 MNHNS and CDR2 SASEGT. CDR3 amino acids: CASTQGQGSYEQYV. CDR3 coding DNA: TGTGCCAGCACCCAAGGGCAGGGCTCCTACGAGCAGTACGTC.

The rearrangement joins TRBV7-2 to TRBJ2-3, with D unresolved. The CDR3 spans 15 residues. Germline CDR1 and CDR2: SGHTA and FQGNSA. V dropped 3 bases and J dropped 2 bases, with 12 bases sitting between them. Here the CDR3 reads CASSFDLGSTDTQYF. CDR3 DNA sequence: TGTGCCAGCAGCTTTGATTTGGGGTCCACAGATACGCAGTATTTT.

In this sample, this clonotype turned up many times. This chain joins TRBV4-3 and TRBJ2-3; TRBD2 matches at 8 bases. CDR1 and CDR2 (germline): LGHNA, YSLEER. Trimming cost V 1 base and J 4 bases; bases outside gene matches: 13. The length of the CDR3 is 18 residues. CDR3 sequence (DNA): TGCGCCAGCAGCCAAGTGGCCTTATTAAGCGGGGGTGCAGATACGCAGTATTTT. Amino acid sequence: CASSQVALLSGGADTQYF.

The sample holds many counts of this clonotype. The chain recombines TRBV12-3 or TRBV12-4 with TRBJ2-3; 9 nucleotides line up with TRBD2. With V trimmed by 6 bases and J by 2 bases, 6 bases remained unmatched. The CDR3 contains 15 residues. CDR3 protein: CASSLSGSPTDTQYF. As DNA, the CDR3 is TGTGCCAGCAGCCTTAGCGGGAGTCCCACAGATACGCAGTATTTT.

This clonotype was seen many times. The chain joins TRBV20-1 to TRBJ2-1; 9 nucleotides match TRBD2. The germline CDR1 and CDR2 sequences are DFQATT and SNEGSKA (reference sequence). J was trimmed by 10 bases and V by 8 bases; bases with no gene match: 15. The length of the CDR3 is 14 residues. The CDR3 spells CSCPESGRTAEQFF. The CDR3 bases are TGCAGTTGCCCGGAGAGCGGGAGGACCGCGGAGCAGTTCTTC.

This clonotype was recorded a few times. The chain carries TRBV18 and TRBJ2-5, with 9 bases fitting TRBD2. Per germline, CDR1 KGHSH and CDR2 LQKENI. The CDR3 has 16 residues. V was pared by 3 bases and J by 2 bases, with 7 bases of the junction left unmatched. The DNA of the CDR3 is TGTGCCAGCTCACCCTCGCGGGGGGGAGTTCAAGAGACCCAGTACTTC. Residues: CASSPSRGGVQETQYF.

This chain connects TRBV7-3 to TRBJ2-2, with D possibly TRBD1 on 6 matching bases. This CDR3 comprises 16 residues. The germline V gene has CDR1 SGHTA and CDR2 FQGTGA. V was trimmed by 5 bases and J by 1 base, leaving 14 bases between them. CDR3 region: CASSLTGTRNTGELFF. The CDR3 DNA follows: TGTGCCAGCAGCCTGACCGGGACACGGAACACCGGGGAGCTGTTTTTT.

The V gene is TRBV12-3 or TRBV12-4, the J gene TRBJ2-5, with 11 nucleotides matching TRBD2. Trimming took 8 bases from V and 5 from J; bases not matched to a gene: 7. This CDR3 contains 14 residues. The CDR3 region is CASLVAGGEETQYF. DNA of the CDR3: TGTGCCAGCCTGGTAGCGGGGGGGGAGGAGACCCAGTACTTC.

In its sample, this clonotype was seen many times. V usage is TRBV20-1 and J usage is TRBJ2-5, with a weak D call TRBD2 (6 bases). V was pared by 3 bases and J by 3 bases, with 14 bases between. Germline lookup yields CDR1 DFQATT and CDR2 SNEGSKA (reference sequence). The CDR3 totals 14 residues. The CDR3 protein is CSASGVAGKETQYF. CDR3 nucleotide sequence: TGCAGTGCTAGCGGAGTGGCGGGGAAAGAGACCCAGTACTTC.

This sequence joins TRBV5-1 and TRBJ2-7; 13 bases line up with TRBD2. Losses at the gene ends were 4 bases for V and 0 bases for J; bases not matched to a gene: 7. The length of the CDR3 is 17 residues. CDR1 and CDR2 (germline): SGHRS, YFSETQ. The CDR3 coding sequence is TGCGCCAGCAGCCAGGGACTAGCGGGGAGGCCCTCCTACGAGCAGTACTTC. Amino acids: CASSQGLAGRPSYEQYF.

This clonotype was seen repeatedly, ten times or more. The V call is TRBV7-8, the J call TRBJ2-1; perhaps TRBD1 as D (5 bases). Germline CDR1 is SGHVS and CDR2 is FQNEAQ. This CDR3 region has 15 residues. V lost 5 bases and J lost 0, with 11 bases in between. The CDR3 sequence: CASSTGMSSYNEQFF. The CDR3 DNA is TGTGCCAGCAGCACAGGAATGAGCTCCTACAATGAGCAGTTCTTC. Full variable domain (rest looked up from reference TRBV7-8 and TRBJ2-1): GAGVSQSPRYKVAKRGQDVALRCDPISGHVSLFWYQQALGQGPEFLTYFQNEAQLDKSGLPSDRFFAERPEGSVSTLKIQRTQQEDSAVYLCASSTGMSSYNEQFFGPGTRLTVL.

This clonotype was picked up many times. V is TRBV24-1 and J is TRBJ2-7; 11 nucleotides align to TRBD2. The CDR3 contains 17 residues. The germline V gene has CDR1 KGHDR and CDR2 SFDVKD. With V trimmed by 9 bases and J by 2 bases, 14 bases remained unmatched. The chain's CDR3 is CATLTPKTSGIAYEQYF. The CDR3 nucleotides are TGTGCCACCCTCACCCCAAAGACTAGCGGGATTGCCTACGAGCAGTACTTC.

This clonotype was counted between two and nine times. The gene calls are TRBV12-3 or TRBV12-4 and TRBJ1-5; TRBD1 matches at 7 bases. The CDR3 has 15 residues. Trimming removed 4 bases from V and 6 bases from J; junction bases left unmatched: 9. CDR3 amino acids: CASSSGQKKRQPQHF. The CDR3, as DNA: TGTGCCAGCAGTTCGGGACAGAAAAAGCGTCAGCCCCAGCATTTT.

This clonotype appeared many times. This chain links TRBV9 with TRBJ2-2, with 8 bases aligning to TRBD1. The germline V gene has CDR1 SGDLS and CDR2 YYNGEE. V lost 3 bases and J lost 5; bases outside the gene matches: 6. CDR3 length: 15 residues. CDR3: CASSGRDRRTGELFF. Written as DNA, the CDR3 is TGTGCCAGCAGCGGCCGGGACAGGCGTACCGGGGAGCTGTTTTTT. The whole variable domain, filled in from reference TRBV9 and TRBJ2-2, reads DSGVTQTPKHLITATGQRVTLRCSPRSGDLSVYWYQQSLDQGLQFLIQYYNGEERAKGNILERFSAQQFPDLHSELNLSSLELGDSALYFCASSGRDRRTGELFFGEGSRLTVL.

This clonotype showed up just a few times. The chain recombines TRBV5-6 with TRBJ1-6; D is undetermined. This CDR3 is 18 amino acids long. The germline V and J ends were trimmed by 0 bases and 0 bases, with 13 bases remaining between them. From germline, CDR1 is SGHDT and CDR2 YYEEEE. The CDR3 nucleotides read TGTGCCAGCAGCTTGGCCAATACGGGGAGCTCCTATAATTCACCCCTCCACTTT. Translation gives CASSLANTGSSYNSPLHF.

This clonotype showed up many times. V gene TRBV7-8 combines with J gene TRBJ2-1; D unclear. The CDR3 consists of 15 residues. Trimming took 2 bases from V and 4 from J, leaving 12 bases between them. Per the germline V gene, CDR1 is SGHVS and CDR2 is FQNEAQ. The CDR3 sequence is CASSLPGSPYNEQFF. DNA of the CDR3: TGTGCCAGCAGCTTACCCGGATCCCCTTACAATGAGCAGTTCTTC.